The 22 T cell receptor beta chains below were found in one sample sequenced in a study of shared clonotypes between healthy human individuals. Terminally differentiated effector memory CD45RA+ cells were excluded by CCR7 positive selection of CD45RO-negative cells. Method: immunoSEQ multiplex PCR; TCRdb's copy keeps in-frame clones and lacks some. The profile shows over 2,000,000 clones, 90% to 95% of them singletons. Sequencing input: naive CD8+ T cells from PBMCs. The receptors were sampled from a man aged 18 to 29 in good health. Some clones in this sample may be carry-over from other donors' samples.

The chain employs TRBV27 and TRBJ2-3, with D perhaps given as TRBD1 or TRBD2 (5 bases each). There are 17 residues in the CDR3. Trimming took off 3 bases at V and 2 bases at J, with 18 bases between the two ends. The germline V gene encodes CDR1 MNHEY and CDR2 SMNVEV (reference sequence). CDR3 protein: CASSFVGAQGPTDTQYF. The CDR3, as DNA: TGTGCCAGCAGTTTTGTCGGGGCGCAGGGACCCACAGATACGCAGTATTTT.

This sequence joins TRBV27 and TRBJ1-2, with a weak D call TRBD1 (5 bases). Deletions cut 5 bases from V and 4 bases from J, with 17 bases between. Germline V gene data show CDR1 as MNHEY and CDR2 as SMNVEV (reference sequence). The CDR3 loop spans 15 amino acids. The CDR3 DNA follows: TGTGCCAGCAGTCCCCTAGAGGGGTTAGGCTATGGCTACACCTTC. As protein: CASSPLEGLGYGYTF.

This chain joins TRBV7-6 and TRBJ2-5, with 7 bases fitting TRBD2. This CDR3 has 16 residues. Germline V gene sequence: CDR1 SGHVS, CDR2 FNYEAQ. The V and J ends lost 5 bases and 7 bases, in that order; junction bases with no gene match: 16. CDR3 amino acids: CASSSSAAGHMVTQYF. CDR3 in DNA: TGTGCCAGCAGCAGTTCAGCAGCGGGGCATATGGTGACCCAGTACTTC.

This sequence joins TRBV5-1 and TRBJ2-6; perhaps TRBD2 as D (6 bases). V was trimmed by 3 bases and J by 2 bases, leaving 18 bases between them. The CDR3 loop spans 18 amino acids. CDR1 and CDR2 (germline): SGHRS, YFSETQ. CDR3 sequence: CASSSGLRGFTGANVLTF. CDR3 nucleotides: TGCGCCAGCAGCTCAGGACTGCGGGGTTTCACTGGGGCCAACGTCCTGACTTTC.

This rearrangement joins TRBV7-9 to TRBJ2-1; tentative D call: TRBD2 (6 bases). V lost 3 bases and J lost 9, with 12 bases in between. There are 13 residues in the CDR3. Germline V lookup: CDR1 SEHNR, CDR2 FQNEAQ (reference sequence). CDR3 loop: CASSFGDSSEQFF. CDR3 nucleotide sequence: TGTGCCAGCAGCTTCGGGGACTCCAGTGAGCAGTTCTTC.

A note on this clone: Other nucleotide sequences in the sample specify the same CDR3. Here the CDR3 DNA reads TGTGCCAGCAGCCAAGATTCAGGACTAGCCTACGAGCAGTACTTC. This sequence encodes CASSQDSGLAYEQYF. The V gene is TRBV4-2, the J gene TRBJ2-7, with 7 positions matching TRBD2. The V gene end was trimmed by 0 bases and the J gene end by 2 bases; junction bases not matched to a gene: 4. Germline V gene sequence: CDR1 LGHNA, CDR2 YNFKEQ. This CDR3 contains 15 residues.

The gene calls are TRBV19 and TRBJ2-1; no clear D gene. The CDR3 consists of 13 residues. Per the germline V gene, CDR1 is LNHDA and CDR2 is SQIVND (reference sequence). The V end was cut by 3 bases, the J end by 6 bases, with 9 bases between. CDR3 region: CASSIDPSNEQFF. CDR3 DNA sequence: TGTGCCAGTAGTATTGACCCGTCCAATGAGCAGTTCTTC.

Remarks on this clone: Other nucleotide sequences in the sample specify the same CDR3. The chain's CDR3 is CASSYSTGEVSYEQYF. The CDR3 DNA sequence: TGTGCCAGCAGTTACTCAACAGGGGAGGTATCCTACGAGCAGTACTTC. The genes are TRBV6-5 and TRBJ2-7, with D possibly matching TRBD1 (7 bases). The CDR3 loop spans 16 amino acids. Looked up from germline, CDR1 is MNHEY and CDR2 is SVGAGI. V gave up 0 bases and J gave up 1 base, with 13 bases separating them.

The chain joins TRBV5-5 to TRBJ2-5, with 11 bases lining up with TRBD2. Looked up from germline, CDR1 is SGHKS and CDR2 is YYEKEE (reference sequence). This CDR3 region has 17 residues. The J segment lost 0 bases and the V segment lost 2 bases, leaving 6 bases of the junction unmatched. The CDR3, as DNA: TGTGCCAGCAGCTTCGAGGGACTAGCGGACTACCAAGAGACCCAGTACTTC. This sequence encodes CASSFEGLADYQETQYF.

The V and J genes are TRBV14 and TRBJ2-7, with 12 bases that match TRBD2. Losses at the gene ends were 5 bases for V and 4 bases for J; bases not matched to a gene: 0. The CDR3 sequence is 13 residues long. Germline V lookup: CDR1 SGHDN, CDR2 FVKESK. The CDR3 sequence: CASSGLAGYEQYF. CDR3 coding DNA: TGTGCCAGCAGCGGACTAGCGGGATACGAGCAGTACTTC.

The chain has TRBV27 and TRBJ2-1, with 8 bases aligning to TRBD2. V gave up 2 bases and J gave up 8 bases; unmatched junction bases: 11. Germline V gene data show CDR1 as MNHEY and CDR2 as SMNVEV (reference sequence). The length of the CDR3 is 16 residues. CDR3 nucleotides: TGTGCCAGCAGTTTACGGTCGCTAGCGGGCCAAGATGAGCAGTTCTTC. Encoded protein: CASSLRSLAGQDEQFF.

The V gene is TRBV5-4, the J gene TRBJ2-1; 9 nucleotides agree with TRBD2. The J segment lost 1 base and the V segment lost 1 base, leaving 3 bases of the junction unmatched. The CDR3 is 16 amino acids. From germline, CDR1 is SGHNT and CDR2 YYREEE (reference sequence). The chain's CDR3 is CASSLHLAGSYNEQFF. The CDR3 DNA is TGTGCCAGCAGCTTGCACCTAGCGGGGTCCTACAATGAGCAGTTCTTC.

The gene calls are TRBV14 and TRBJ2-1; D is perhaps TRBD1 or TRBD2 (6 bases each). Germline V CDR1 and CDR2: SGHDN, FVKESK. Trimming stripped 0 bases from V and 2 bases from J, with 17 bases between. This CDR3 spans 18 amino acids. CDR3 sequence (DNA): TGTGCCAGCAGCCAAGAAATACTCTTGGGGGGCCCCTACAATGAGCAGTTCTTC. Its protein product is CASSQEILLGGPYNEQFF.

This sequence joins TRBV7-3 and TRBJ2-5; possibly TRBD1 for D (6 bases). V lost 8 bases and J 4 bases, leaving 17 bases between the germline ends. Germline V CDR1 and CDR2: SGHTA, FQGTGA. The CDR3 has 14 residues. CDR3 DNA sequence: TGTGCCAGCGGCCTAACAGGGTGGAGAGAGACCCAGTACTTC. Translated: CASGLTGWRETQYF. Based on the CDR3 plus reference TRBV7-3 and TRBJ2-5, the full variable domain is GAGVSQTPSNKVTEKGKYVELRCDPISGHTALYWYRQSLGQGPEFLIYFQGTGAADDSGLPNDRFFAVRPEGSVSTLKIQRTERGDSAVYLCASGLTGWRETQYFGPGTRLLVL.

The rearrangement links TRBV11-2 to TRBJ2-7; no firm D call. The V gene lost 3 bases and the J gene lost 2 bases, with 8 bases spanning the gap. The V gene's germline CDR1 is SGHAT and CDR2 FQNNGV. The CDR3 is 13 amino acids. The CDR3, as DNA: TGTGCCAGCAGCTTCGAACGACCCTACGAGCAGTACTTC. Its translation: CASSFERPYEQYF.

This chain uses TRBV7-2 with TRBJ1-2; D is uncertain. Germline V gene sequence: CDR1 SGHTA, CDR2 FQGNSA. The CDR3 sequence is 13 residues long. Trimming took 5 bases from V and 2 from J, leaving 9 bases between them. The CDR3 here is CASSPDGNYGYTF. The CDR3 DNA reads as TGTGCCAGCAGCCCGGACGGGAACTATGGCTACACCTTC.

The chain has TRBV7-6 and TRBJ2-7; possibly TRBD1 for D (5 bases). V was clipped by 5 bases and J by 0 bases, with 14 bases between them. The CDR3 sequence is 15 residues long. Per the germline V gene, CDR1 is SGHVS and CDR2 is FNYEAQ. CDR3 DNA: TGTGCCAGCAGCCTAAGACAGCACCCCTCCTACGAGCAGTACTTC. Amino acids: CASSLRQHPSYEQYF. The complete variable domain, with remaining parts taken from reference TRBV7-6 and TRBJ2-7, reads GAGVSQSPRYKVTKRGQDVALRCDPISGHVSLYWYRQALGQGPEFLTYFNYEAQQDKSGLPNDRFSAERPEGSISTLTIQRTEQRDSAMYRCASSLRQHPSYEQYFGPGTRLTVT.

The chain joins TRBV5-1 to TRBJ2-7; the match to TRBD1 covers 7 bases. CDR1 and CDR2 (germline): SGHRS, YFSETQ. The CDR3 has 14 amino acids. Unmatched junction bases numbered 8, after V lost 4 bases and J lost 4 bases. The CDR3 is CASSVDRDTYEQYF. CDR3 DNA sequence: TGCGCCAGCAGCGTCGACAGGGATACTTACGAGCAGTACTTC.

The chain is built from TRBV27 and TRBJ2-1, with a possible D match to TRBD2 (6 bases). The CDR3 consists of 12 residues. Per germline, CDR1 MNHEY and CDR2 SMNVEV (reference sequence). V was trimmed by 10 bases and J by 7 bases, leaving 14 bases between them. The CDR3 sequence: CATTSGANEQFF. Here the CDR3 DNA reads TGTGCCACAACATCGGGAGCTAATGAGCAGTTCTTC.

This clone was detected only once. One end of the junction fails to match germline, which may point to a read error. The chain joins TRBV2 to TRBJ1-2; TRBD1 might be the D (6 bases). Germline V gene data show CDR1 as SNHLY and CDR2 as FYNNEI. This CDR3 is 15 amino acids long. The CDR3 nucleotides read TGTGCCAGCAGTGAAGATAGACAGGTGACCTATAGCTACACCTTC. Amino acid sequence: CASSEDRQVTYSYTF.

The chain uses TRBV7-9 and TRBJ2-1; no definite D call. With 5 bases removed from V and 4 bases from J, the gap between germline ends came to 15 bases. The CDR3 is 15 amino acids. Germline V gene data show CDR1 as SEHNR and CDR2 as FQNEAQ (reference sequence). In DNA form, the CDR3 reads TGTGCCAGCAGCCCCGCCGAGACTGCTTACAATGAGCAGTTCTTC. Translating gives CASSPAETAYNEQFF.

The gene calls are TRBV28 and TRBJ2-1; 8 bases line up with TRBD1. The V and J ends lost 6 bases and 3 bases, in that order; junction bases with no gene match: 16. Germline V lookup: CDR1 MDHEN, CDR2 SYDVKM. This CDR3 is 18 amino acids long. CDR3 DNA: TGTGCCAGCAGGCTCGGACAGGGTCCGAGAGCTCACTACAATGAGCAGTTCTTC. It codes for CASRLGQGPRAHYNEQFF.